This T cell receptor beta chain emerged from a study of T cells in Graves' hyperthyroidism and ophthalmopathy. Authors of the study amplified TCR beta CDR3 regions from RNA transcripts. When the TCR CDR3 underwent first-round RT-PCR, the HTBI primer set was used. In TCRdb, the multiplex PCR reads were re-called with MiXCR into one record per CDR3 protein. Seen here are 450,000 to 600,000 distinct CDR3 sequences, about 20% observed once, and the top ten hold approximately 50%. CDR1 MNHEY and CDR2 SVGAGI come from the germline V gene. The V end was cut by 0 bases, the J end by 3 bases, with 11 bases between. The CDR3 extends over 15 amino acids.

The sequenced sample consisted of blood. The J gene is TRBJ1-2, the V gene TRBV6-5; D may be TRBD1 (5 bases). The clonotype originates from a man in his forties with Graves' ophthalmopathy. CDR3 DNA sequence: TGTGCCAGCAGTTACTCGAGGCAGGGTGACTATGGCTACACCTTC. This gives the protein CASSYSRQGDYGYTF.